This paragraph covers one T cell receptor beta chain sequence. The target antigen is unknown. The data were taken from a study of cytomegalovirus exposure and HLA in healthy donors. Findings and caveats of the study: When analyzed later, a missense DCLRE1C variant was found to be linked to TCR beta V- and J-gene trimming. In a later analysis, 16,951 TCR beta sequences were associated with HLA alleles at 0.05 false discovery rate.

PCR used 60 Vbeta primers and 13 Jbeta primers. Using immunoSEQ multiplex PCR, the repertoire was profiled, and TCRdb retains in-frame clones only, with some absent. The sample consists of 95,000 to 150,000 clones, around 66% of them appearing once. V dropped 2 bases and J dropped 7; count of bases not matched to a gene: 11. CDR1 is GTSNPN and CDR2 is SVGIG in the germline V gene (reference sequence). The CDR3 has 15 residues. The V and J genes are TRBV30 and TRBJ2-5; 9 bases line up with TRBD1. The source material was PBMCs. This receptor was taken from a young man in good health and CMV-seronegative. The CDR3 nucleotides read TGTGCCTGGAGTCCACCAAGGACAGGGGCTGCGACCCAGTACTTC. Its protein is CAWSPPRTGAATQYF.